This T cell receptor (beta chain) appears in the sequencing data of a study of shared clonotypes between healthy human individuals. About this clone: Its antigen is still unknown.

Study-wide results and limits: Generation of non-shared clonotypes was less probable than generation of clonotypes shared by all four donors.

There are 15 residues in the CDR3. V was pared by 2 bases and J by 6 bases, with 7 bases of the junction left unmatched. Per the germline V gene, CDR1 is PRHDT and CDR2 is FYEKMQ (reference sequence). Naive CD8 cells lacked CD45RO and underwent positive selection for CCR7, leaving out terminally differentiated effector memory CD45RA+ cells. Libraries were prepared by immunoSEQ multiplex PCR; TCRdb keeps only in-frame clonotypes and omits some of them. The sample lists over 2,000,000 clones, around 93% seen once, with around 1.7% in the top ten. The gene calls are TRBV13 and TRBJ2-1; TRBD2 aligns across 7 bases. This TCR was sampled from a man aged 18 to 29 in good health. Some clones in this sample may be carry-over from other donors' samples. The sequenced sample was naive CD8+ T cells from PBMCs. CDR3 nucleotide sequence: TGTGCCAGCAGCTTATGGATGGGGGGGAGCAATGAGCAGTTCTTC. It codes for CASSLWMGGSNEQFF.